This T cell receptor beta chain was recovered during a study of identical twins. Study observations and caveats: Weaker excess sharing between twins was seen in beta out-of-frame sequences. In cord blood, abundant beta clonotypes had fewer insertions; memory showed no trend.

Template switching supplied a universal primer site; unique molecular identifiers were carried on the cDNA. TCRdb re-called the 5' RACE reads with MiXCR, one entry per CDR3 protein. The data show 1.5 million to 2 million distinct CDR3 sequences, around 29% seen once. The CDR3 covers 14 residues. Per the germline V gene, CDR1 is DFQATT and CDR2 is SNEGSKA (reference sequence). V was trimmed by 6 bases and J by 4 bases, leaving 18 bases between them. Regarding this clonotype: What it binds is not known.

Sequencing was performed on cord blood. The chain joins TRBV20-1 to TRBJ1-2; possible D gene TRBD1, 5 bases. The clonotype was recovered from a newborn girl in good health. The CDR3 coding sequence is TGCAGTGCCCGGGACCGCACGGAGGTCTATGGCTACACCTTC. It specifies CSARDRTEVYGYTF.